This passage covers 19 T cell receptor beta chains from one sample sequenced in a study of blood T cell repertoires in COVID-19. The assay was immunoSEQ multiplex PCR, and TCRdb's table has in-frame clones only and misses some. In the table there are some 80,000 clones, roughly 80% of which are singletons. The sequenced sample was peripheral blood. Receptors originate from a human donor in a cohort sampled during active COVID-19.

The genes are TRBV5-6 and TRBJ1-4; 7 bases map to TRBD1. Trimming at V came to 4 bases and at J to 4 bases, leaving 7 bases not matched to a gene. Looked up from germline, CDR1 is SGHDT and CDR2 is YYEEEE. CDR3 length equals 15 residues. CDR3 bases: TGTGCCAGCAGCCTCGGACAGGCTCTTAATGAAAAACTGTTTTTT. This codes for CASSLGQALNEKLFF.

This clone was seen a single time. The chain has TRBV18 and TRBJ1-1; TRBD1 might be the D (5 bases). The CDR3 has 14 residues. Germline CDR1 reads KGHSH; CDR2 reads LQKENI. V lost 2 bases to trimming and J lost 1 base, with 8 bases between them. The CDR3 DNA reads TGTGCCAGCTCACCAATGGGGGGGAACACTGAAGCTTTCTTT. Translated: CASSPMGGNTEAFF. The full variable domain, completed using reference TRBV18 and TRBJ1-1, is NAGVMQNPRHLVRRRGQEARLRCSPMKGHSHVYWYRQLPEEGLKFMVYLQKENIIDESGMPKERFSAEFPKEGPSILRIQQVVRGDSAAYFCASSPMGGNTEAFFGQGTRLTVV.

CDR3 sequence reads: CASSGIRGTEAFF. DNA of the CDR3: TGTGCCAGCAGCGGCATTCGGGGGACTGAAGCTTTCTTT. This sequence joins TRBV9 and TRBJ1-1; possible D gene TRBD1, 5 bases. V lost 3 bases, J lost 5 bases, and 11 bases lay in between. The CDR3 is 13 residues long. Germline V CDR1 and CDR2: SGDLS, YYNGEE. Based on the CDR3 plus reference TRBV9 and TRBJ1-1, the full variable domain is DSGVTQTPKHLITATGQRVTLRCSPRSGDLSVYWYQQSLDQGLQFLIQYYNGEERAKGNILERFSAQQFPDLHSELNLSSLELGDSALYFCASSGIRGTEAFFGQGTRLTVV.

The chain uses TRBV4-1 and TRBJ1-4; D is unresolved. Germline V gene sequence: CDR1 MGHRA, CDR2 YSYEKL. The V gene lost 1 base and the J gene lost 4 bases, with 13 bases spanning the gap. This CDR3 is built from 16 residues. In nucleotides, the CDR3 is TGCGCCAGCAGCCAAGGAAGTAGCGCCCGTAATGAAAAACTGTTTTTT. As protein: CASSQGSSARNEKLFF.

Of note for this clone: An end of the junction does not agree with germline; a read error may underlie this. The rearrangement joins TRBV5-1 to TRBJ2-3, with D possibly matching TRBD1 (6 bases). The CDR3 sequence is 16 residues long. Per the germline V gene, CDR1 is SGHRS and CDR2 is YFSETQ. In nucleotides, the CDR3 is TGCGCCAGCAGATTGGAACAGGGCCTAAGCACAGATACGCAGTATTTT. Amino acid sequence: CASRLEQGLSTDTQYF.

This chain joins TRBV11-2 and TRBJ1-2; D might be TRBD1 (6 bases). Germline V lookup: CDR1 SGHAT, CDR2 FQNNGV. Trimming pared 5 bases from V and 3 bases from J, leaving 10 bases between. There are 13 residues in the CDR3. This chain's CDR3 is CASSQGIYYGYTF. The DNA for the CDR3 is TGTGCCAGCAGCCAGGGGATTTACTATGGCTACACCTTC.

The table lists this clone with a few counts. The chain couples TRBV2 to TRBJ2-1; 9 positions agree with TRBD2. Germline-derived CDR1 and CDR2 are SNHLY and FYNNEI. J lost 6 bases, V lost 5 bases, and 5 bases had no gene match. CDR3 length: 14 residues. The CDR3 DNA follows: TGTGCCAGCAGTTGGCTAGCGGGACTCAATGAGCAGTTCTTC. Translation: CASSWLAGLNEQFF.

The chain joins TRBV28 to TRBJ1-5, with D unclear. This CDR3 is 12 amino acids long. Germline V gene lookup returns CDR1 MDHEN and CDR2 SYDVKM. Trimming shortened V by 4 bases and J by 4 bases, and 5 bases separated the two germline ends. Here the CDR3 DNA reads TGTGCCAGCAGTTCGGGGAATCAGCCCCAGCATTTT. Encoded protein: CASSSGNQPQHF.

The chain recombines TRBV11-3 with TRBJ2-7; 8 bases align to TRBD1. Germline V lookup: CDR1 SGHNT, CDR2 YENEEA. CDR3 length: 16 residues. The trim removed 4 bases at V and 3 bases at J, leaving 11 bases unmatched. The CDR3 here is CASSWGPRQGNYEQYF. The CDR3 nucleotides are TGTGCCAGCAGCTGGGGGCCGAGACAGGGGAACTACGAGCAGTACTTC.

The genes are TRBV9 and TRBJ1-2; 7 bases fit TRBD1. There are 15 residues in the CDR3. Trimming removed 4 bases from V and 1 base from J; junction bases left unmatched: 7. CDR1 and CDR2 (germline): SGDLS, YYNGEE. The CDR3 DNA sequence: TGTGCCAGCAGCATCGGGACAGTCCATAACTATGGCTACACCTTC. It is translated as CASSIGTVHNYGYTF.

This chain joins TRBV18 and TRBJ1-6; 10 bases agree with TRBD1. The length of the CDR3 is 21 residues. The V and J ends lost 3 bases and 1 base, in that order; junction bases with no gene match: 15. Germline CDR1 and CDR2: KGHSH and LQKENI. The CDR3 is CASSPNLGQGHDGSYNSPLHF. The DNA for the CDR3 is TGTGCCAGCTCACCGAATTTGGGACAGGGGCACGACGGGTCCTATAATTCACCCCTCCACTTT.

The genes are TRBV24-1 and TRBJ2-1; 9 bases align to TRBD2. The trim removed 4 bases at V and 8 bases at J, leaving 8 bases unmatched. The length of the CDR3 is 15 residues. Germline V gene data show CDR1 as KGHDR and CDR2 as SFDVKD. The chain's CDR3 is CATSELAGGPYEQFF. CDR3 sequence (DNA): TGTGCCACCAGTGAATTGGCGGGGGGGCCATATGAGCAGTTCTTC.

The chain combines TRBV27 with TRBJ1-3, with D hard to call. Germline values: CDR1 MNHEY, CDR2 SMNVEV (reference sequence). The CDR3 sequence is 15 residues long. The ends were cut back, 6 bases at V and 1 base at J, with 13 bases in the middle. The CDR3 region has the DNA TGTGCCAGCAGCCCTTCGGGTCTATCTGGAAACACCATATATTTT. Translation gives CASSPSGLSGNTIYF.

The chain links TRBV10-3 to TRBJ1-5; 8 bases agree with TRBD1. CDR3 size: 15 residues. Germline CDR1 and CDR2: ENHRY and SYGVKD. V was pared by 5 bases and J by 4 bases, with 7 bases of the junction left unmatched. CDR3 coding DNA: TGTGCCATCAGTCCGACAGGGGTGAGGAATCAGCCCCAGCATTTT. Translating it yields CAISPTGVRNQPQHF.

This chain joins TRBV7-2 and TRBJ2-7; D is possibly TRBD2 (5 bases). The germline V gene encodes CDR1 SGHTA and CDR2 FQGNSA. V lost 2 bases to trimming and J lost 7 bases, with 21 bases between them. There are 16 residues in the CDR3. As DNA, the CDR3 is TGTGCCAGCAGCTTATATAGCGACATGTCTTACGGGGAGCAGTACTTC. As protein: CASSLYSDMSYGEQYF.

The rearrangement links TRBV7-2 to TRBJ2-1; 12 bases are a match to TRBD2. V trimming: 6 bases; J trimming: 8 bases; junction bases outside the gene matches: 8. The length of the CDR3 is 15 residues. Germline CDR1 is SGHTA and CDR2 is FQGNSA. The CDR3, as DNA: TGTGCCAGCAGTTACGAACTAGCGGGGGGTTATGAGCAGTTCTTC. As protein: CASSYELAGGYEQFF.

This clone was picked up a small number of times. The chain links TRBV11-3 to TRBJ1-6; 8 nucleotides agree with TRBD1. Germline CDR1 is SGHNT and CDR2 is YENEEA. The CDR3 extends over 15 amino acids. V lost 4 bases to trimming and J lost 7 bases; unmatched junction nucleotides: 6. The CDR3 coding sequence is TGTGCCAGCAGCTCCGGACAGGGACAGAATTCACCCCTCCACTTT. Translated, it gives CASSSGQGQNSPLHF.

This clone is a singleton in its sample. V and J are TRBV27 and TRBJ1-2; 12 bases are shared with TRBD1. The junction had 9 bases not matched to a gene; V was cut back by 8 bases and J by 8 bases. The CDR3 sequence is 14 residues long. Germline loops: CDR1 MNHEY, CDR2 SMNVEV (reference sequence). The CDR3 nucleotides read TGTGCCAGCGGGGGGACAGGGGGCGTACGGGGCTACACCTTC. As protein: CASGGTGGVRGYTF.

The chain couples TRBV10-3 to TRBJ1-2, with D tentatively TRBD1 (6 bases). Between the trimmed V and J ends, which lost 4 bases and 2 bases, there was a span of 11 bases. Germline V gene sequence: CDR1 ENHRY, CDR2 SYGVKD. The CDR3 extends over 14 amino acids. CDR3 sequence (DNA): TGTGCCATCAGTGGAGGGGGGGAAAACTATGGCTACACCTTC. This encodes CAISGGGENYGYTF.